These 21 T cell receptor beta chains were all obtained from the same sample, sequenced in a study of cytomegalovirus exposure and HLA in healthy donors (dated by TCRdb to about 2017). Libraries were built with the immunoSEQ multiplex PCR assay. For the multiplex PCR, a mixture combining 60 forward primers for TCR Vbeta segments and 13 reverse primers for TCR Jbeta segments was used. As stored in TCRdb, this immuneACCESS dataset retains in-frame rearrangements with V and J assigned. A fraction of the clones does not appear; measured against another copy, unresolved V genes explain less than half of the discrepancy, and the remainder lacks a known reason. In all, the sample holds about 78,000 clones, and under 90% of those were seen once. The top ten clones comprise about 32% of the sample. Sequenced sample: PBMCs. These receptors originate from a man in his fifties or sixties in good health and CMV-seropositive.

The CDR3 nucleotides read TGTGCCAGCAGGCGGGGTAGCGATGGCTACACCTTC. Protein sequence: CASRRGSDGYTF. The genes are TRBV6-5 and TRBJ1-2; D not certain. Per germline, CDR1 MNHEY and CDR2 SVGAGI. This CDR3 has 12 residues. V lost 6 bases to trimming and J lost 6 bases, with 11 bases between them.

The CDR3 loop reads CAISETNEQFF. The CDR3 nucleotides are TGTGCCATCAGTGAGACTAATGAGCAGTTCTTC. The chain couples TRBV10-3 to TRBJ2-1; D ambiguous. This CDR3 has 11 amino acids. With 2 bases removed from V and 7 bases from J, the gap between germline ends came to 3 bases. Looked up from germline, CDR1 is ENHRY and CDR2 is SYGVKD.

The chain recombines TRBV5-4 with TRBJ2-3, with D possibly matching TRBD2 (5 bases). The V end was cut by 4 bases, the J end by 0 bases, with 15 bases between. The CDR3 length is 16 residues. CDR1 SGHNT and CDR2 YYREEE come from the germline V gene (reference sequence). The CDR3 is CASSIVGRSSTDTQYF. The CDR3 DNA reads as TGTGCCAGCAGCATCGTTGGGAGATCGAGCACAGATACGCAGTATTTT.

The V gene is TRBV9, the J gene TRBJ2-2, with 9 positions matching TRBD2. The germline V gene encodes CDR1 SGDLS and CDR2 YYNGEE. The CDR3 contains 17 residues. Trimming took 0 bases from V and 8 from J; bases not matched to a gene: 11. The CDR3 DNA follows: TGTGCCAGCAGCGTAGCTACAAGCGGGAGGCCAGTTGGGGAGCTGTTTTTT. It translates to CASSVATSGRPVGELFF.

In its sample, this clone was seen a few times. Its ends do not fully match the called genes, so a read error is possible. The chain has TRBV5-1 and TRBJ2-6; D is perhaps TRBD1 (5 bases). The CDR3 length is 15 residues. From germline, CDR1 is SGHRS and CDR2 YFSETQ. The CDR3, as DNA: TGCGCCAGCAGCTTGGAAGGGTCTGGGGCCAACGGCCTGACTTTC. Protein sequence: CASSLEGSGANGLTF. Full variable domain (rest looked up from reference TRBV5-1 and TRBJ2-6): KAGVTQTPRYLIKTRGQQVTLSCSPISGHRSVSWYQQTPGQGLQFLFEYFSETQRNKGNFPGRFSGRQFSNSRSEMNVSTLELGDSALYLCASSLEGSGANGLTFGAGSRLTVL.

The CDR3 is CAWAAGYGQPQHF. The CDR3 DNA is TGTGCCTGGGCGGCAGGGTATGGTCAGCCCCAGCATTTT. The V and J genes are TRBV30 and TRBJ1-5, with D possibly matching TRBD1 (5 bases). Germline loops: CDR1 GTSNPN, CDR2 SVGIG (reference sequence). This CDR3 is built from 13 residues. Trimming removed 5 bases from V and 6 bases from J, with 14 bases in between.

V is TRBV5-4 and J is TRBJ2-7; 7 bases fit TRBD1. This CDR3 is built from 14 residues. Germline CDR1 and CDR2: SGHNT and YYREEE (reference sequence). After removal of 4 bases from V and 3 bases from J, the junction contained 7 bases not matched to a gene. CDR3 in DNA: TGTGCCAGCAGCGGGACAGTCGACGGCTACGAGCAGTACTTC. The encoded protein is CASSGTVDGYEQYF.

J is TRBJ2-5 and V is TRBV5-1, with TRBD2 matching over 9 bases. The V gene end was trimmed by 4 bases and the J gene end by 4 bases; junction bases not matched to a gene: 11. Germline V gene sequence: CDR1 SGHRS, CDR2 YFSETQ. CDR3 length equals 16 residues. CDR3 sequence (DNA): TGCGCCAGCAGCGAGGGCGGGAGGGCCAGTGGAGAGACCCAGTACTTC. Amino acid sequence: CASSEGGRASGETQYF.

The chain employs TRBV29-1 and TRBJ1-1; TRBD1 agrees at 9 bases. From germline, CDR1 is SQVTM and CDR2 ANQGSEA. Germline trimming cut 6 bases from V and 5 bases from J; bases unmatched to any gene: 7. The CDR3 covers 13 residues. CDR3 sequence: CSVLSGQGTEAFF. The CDR3 coding sequence is TGCAGCGTCCTATCAGGACAGGGGACTGAAGCTTTCTTT.

The rearrangement links TRBV7-9 to TRBJ1-2, with TRBD1 as a possible D gene (5 bases). The germline V and J ends were trimmed by 5 bases and 6 bases, with 10 bases remaining between them. Looked up from germline, CDR1 is SEHNR and CDR2 is FQNEAQ (reference sequence). CDR3 length equals 12 residues. DNA of the CDR3: TGTGCCAGCAGCCACGACAGTGATGGCTACACCTTC. It specifies CASSHDSDGYTF.

This chain connects TRBV7-2 to TRBJ1-4; 8 nucleotides line up with TRBD1. Germline V gene sequence: CDR1 SGHTA, CDR2 FQGNSA. The CDR3 is 15 amino acids. V shed 5 bases and J 3 bases; nucleotides not matched to a gene: 5. The CDR3, as DNA: TGTGCCAGCAGCCCTGGACAGGGCCCTAATGAAAAACTGTTTTTT. It codes for CASSPGQGPNEKLFF.

The rearrangement joins TRBV19 to TRBJ1-1; D may be TRBD1 (6 bases). V was shortened by 1 base and J by 5 bases, with 14 bases between the two germline ends. The CDR3 totals 15 residues. The germline V gene encodes CDR1 LNHDA and CDR2 SQIVND (reference sequence). The CDR3 reads CASSIGPRTATEAFF. CDR3 in DNA: TGTGCCAGTAGTATAGGCCCCCGGACAGCTACTGAAGCTTTCTTT.

This chain joins TRBV30 and TRBJ2-1; 10 nucleotides match TRBD2. The V gene's germline CDR1 is GTSNPN and CDR2 SVGIG (reference sequence). After removal of 1 base from V and 4 bases from J, the junction contained 10 bases not matched to a gene. The CDR3 has 17 residues. The CDR3 region is CAWSANLLAGRYNEQFF. DNA for the CDR3: TGTGCCTGGAGTGCCAACCTACTAGCGGGAAGATACAATGAGCAGTTCTTC.

The V gene is TRBV30, the J gene TRBJ2-3, with a weak D call TRBD2 (6 bases). V lost 0 bases and J lost 5, with 18 bases in between. CDR1 is GTSNPN, CDR2 SVGIG, per germline (reference sequence). The CDR3 contains 16 residues. In nucleotides, the CDR3 is TGTGCCTGGAGTGTTGGTTACCGGGAGTCCGAAGATACGCAGTATTTT. This codes for CAWSVGYRESEDTQYF. The full variable domain, its missing parts supplied by reference TRBV30 and TRBJ2-3, is SQTIHQWPATLVQPVGSPLSLECTVEGTSNPNLYWYRQAAGRGLQLLFYSVGIGQISSEVPQNLSASRPQDRQFILSSKKLLLSDSGFYLCAWSVGYRESEDTQYFGPGTRLTVL.

The chain uses TRBV4-3 and TRBJ2-3, with D tentatively TRBD1 (5 bases). Trimming removed 2 bases at V and 5 bases at J, with 20 bases between. Germline V gene lookup returns CDR1 LGHNA and CDR2 YSLEER. The CDR3 consists of 17 residues. CDR3 sequence (DNA): TGCGCCAGCAGCCAATTTAAAGACTCAGGGTTTGGAGATACGCAGTATTTT. Translation: CASSQFKDSGFGDTQYF.

The count of this clone is one. This chain uses TRBV27 with TRBJ2-5; 8 bases are a match to TRBD2. With the DNA end fitting TRBJ2-7 better, the J assignment may be wrong. The CDR3 has 12 amino acids. Germline V gene sequence: CDR1 MNHEY, CDR2 SMNVEV (reference sequence). The CDR3 reads CASSSAGGEQYF. As DNA, the CDR3 is TGTGCCAGCAGCTCCGCGGGGGGCGAGCAGTACTTC.

The chain has TRBV9 and TRBJ2-1; TRBD2 is a possible D gene (6 bases). CDR1 is SGDLS and CDR2 is YYNGEE in the germline V gene. This CDR3 comprises 16 residues. With 3 bases removed from V and 6 bases from J, the gap between germline ends came to 19 bases. The CDR3 DNA is TGTGCCAGCAGCGAGTACGCTAGCGATCTAAGCAATGAGCAGTTCTTC. Translated, it gives CASSEYASDLSNEQFF.

The rearrangement uses TRBV9 and TRBJ2-3; D might be TRBD2 (7 bases). Germline CDR1 and CDR2: SGDLS and YYNGEE. This CDR3 has 14 residues. Deletions cut 5 bases from V and 2 bases from J, with 12 bases between. The CDR3 spells CASRGGQTTDTQYF. As DNA, the CDR3 is TGTGCCAGCAGGGGGGGGCAGACCACAGATACGCAGTATTTT. Looking up the rest from reference TRBV9 and TRBJ2-3 gives the full variable domain: DSGVTQTPKHLITATGQRVTLRCSPRSGDLSVYWYQQSLDQGLQFLIQYYNGEERAKGNILERFSAQQFPDLHSELNLSSLELGDSALYFCASRGGQTTDTQYFGPGTRLTVL.

V gene TRBV5-1 combines with J gene TRBJ2-1; 7 bases match TRBD2. The CDR3 loop spans 14 amino acids. The germline V gene has CDR1 SGHRS and CDR2 YFSETQ. Unmatched junction bases numbered 4, after V lost 0 bases and J lost 7 bases. CDR3 nucleotides: TGCGCCAGCAGCTTGGGGCTAGCGGCGAATGAGCAGTTCTTC. Translated: CASSLGLAANEQFF. Complete variable domain (other parts from reference TRBV5-1 and TRBJ2-1): KAGVTQTPRYLIKTRGQQVTLSCSPISGHRSVSWYQQTPGQGLQFLFEYFSETQRNKGNFPGRFSGRQFSNSRSEMNVSTLELGDSALYLCASSLGLAANEQFFGPGTRLTVL.

As for this clone: Compared with germline, one end of the junction differs, possibly owing to a read error. The V call is TRBV7-9, the J call TRBJ2-6, with 7 bases matching TRBD1. CDR3 length equals 18 residues. Germline values: CDR1 SEHNR, CDR2 FQNEAQ (reference sequence). The CDR3 region is CSSSSSRGQHSGANVLTF. In nucleotides, the CDR3 is TGTTCCAGCAGCTCCTCCAGGGGACAGCACTCTGGGGCCAACGTCCTGACTTTC. The variable domain in full, with the rest retrieved from reference TRBV7-9 and TRBJ2-6, is DTGVSQNPRHKITKRGQNVTFRCDPISEHNRLYWYRQTLGQGPEFLTYFQNEAQLEKSRLLSDRFSAERPKGSFSTLEIQRTEQGDSAMYLCSSSSSRGQHSGANVLTFGAGSRLTVL.

J is TRBJ2-7 and V is TRBV7-3; TRBD2 is a possible D gene (5 bases). The CDR3 sequence is 15 residues long. Germline V gene data show CDR1 as SGHTA and CDR2 as FQGTGA. Trimming cost V 5 bases and J 2 bases, with 16 bases left between them. The CDR3 sequence: CASSRGFGLAYEQYF. The DNA for the CDR3 is TGTGCCAGCAGCCGGGGTTTCGGCCTAGCCTACGAGCAGTACTTC.